This T cell receptor (beta chain) was obtained from a study of cytomegalovirus exposure and HLA in healthy donors. CDR1 and CDR2 from the germline V gene are WNHNN and SYGVQD (reference sequence). The ends were cut back, 6 bases at V and 0 bases at J, with 8 bases in the middle. This CDR3 comprises 13 residues. Only in-frame clones appear in the TCRdb table, and some are missing; sequencing was by immunoSEQ multiplex PCR. The repertoire consists of some 130,000 clones, with roughly 90% occurring once and the leading ten covering 6% to 7%. The study drew the donors from its approximately 110-subject validation cohort, separate from the roughly 700-subject first cohort. This clone has more than one count but fewer than ten.

The sequenced material came from PBMCs. This sequence was found in a woman between 18 and 29 years old in good health and CMV-seropositive. The gene calls are TRBV10-1 and TRBJ1-2, with D hard to call. CDR3: CASRRSANYGYTF. CDR3 nucleotides: TGCGCCAGCAGACGATCAGCTAACTATGGCTACACCTTC.